The 7 T cell receptor beta chains in this list originate from one sample, sequenced in a study of blood T cell repertoires in COVID-19. Clones were sequenced by immunoSEQ multiplex PCR, and TCRdb holds only the in-frame ones, with some missing. There are about 140,000 clones in the sample; around 80% occur only once, and approximately 3.5% lies in the top ten. Sequenced sample: peripheral blood. The receptors here all came from a man in his 60s with acute or convalescent COVID-19.

This clone was detected once. The chain couples TRBV2 to TRBJ1-2, with 8 bases matching TRBD1. CDR3 length: 14 amino acids. Per the germline V gene, CDR1 is SNHLY and CDR2 is FYNNEI. Germline trimming cut 6 bases from V and 1 base from J; bases unmatched to any gene: 4. CDR3 sequence reads: CASSRGQGNYGYTF. The CDR3 DNA follows: TGTGCCAGCAGCCGAGGACAGGGTAACTATGGCTACACCTTC. The full variable domain, in which reference TRBV2 and TRBJ1-2 provide the parts outside the CDR3, is EPEVTQTPSHQVTQMGQEVILRCVPISNHLYFYWYRQILGQKVEFLVSFYNNEISEKSEIFDDQFSVERPDGSNFTLKIRSTKLEDSAMYFCASSRGQGNYGYTFGSGTRLTVV.

V is TRBV27 and J is TRBJ2-3; 8 bases match TRBD2. V was clipped by 6 bases and J by 4 bases; unmatched bases: 0. This CDR3 is 12 amino acids long. Looked up from germline, CDR1 is MNHEY and CDR2 is SMNVEV (reference sequence). CDR3 sequence reads: CASRGLADTQYF. In nucleotides, the CDR3 is TGTGCCAGCAGGGGACTAGCAGATACGCAGTATTTT.

The chain is built from TRBV9 and TRBJ2-1; 9 bases align to TRBD2. There are 16 residues in the CDR3. CDR1 SGDLS and CDR2 YYNGEE come from the germline V gene. J was trimmed by 10 bases and V by 0 bases; bases with no gene match: 11. CDR3 amino acids: CASSVGGVAGDREQFF. In DNA, the CDR3 is TGTGCCAGCAGCGTAGGAGGGGTAGCGGGAGATCGGGAGCAGTTCTTC.

The CDR3 region has the DNA TGTGCCTGGACCCAGGGGGTGGGAAATACGCAGTATTTT. Translating it yields CAWTQGVGNTQYF. V is TRBV30 and J is TRBJ2-3; 7 bases are a match to TRBD1. CDR1 and CDR2 (germline): GTSNPN, SVGIG (reference sequence). The junction had 8 bases not matched to a gene; V was cut back by 4 bases and J by 7 bases. The CDR3 contains 13 residues.

V is TRBV14 and J is TRBJ2-7; D possibly corresponds to TRBD1 (5 bases). Germline-derived CDR1 and CDR2 are SGHDN and FVKESK. Trimming cost V 4 bases and J 7 bases, with 17 bases left between them. This CDR3 comprises 14 residues. CDR3 in DNA: TGTGCCAGCAGCCCCCGCGCCAGGGCGAGTGAGCAGTACTTC. Protein product: CASSPRARASEQYF.

This clone was counted a few times. The rearrangement joins TRBV27 to TRBJ2-5, with 10 bases matching TRBD1. The CDR3 runs 15 residues. The V gene's germline CDR1 is MNHEY and CDR2 SMNVEV (reference sequence). J lost 3 bases, V lost 6 bases, and 7 bases had no gene match. The CDR3 DNA reads as TGTGCCAGCAGGAACCTGGGACAGGGGAAAGAGACCCAGTACTTC. It specifies CASRNLGQGKETQYF.

The V call is TRBV29-1, the J call TRBJ2-5; 7 positions match TRBD1. From germline, CDR1 is SQVTM and CDR2 ANQGSEA. J gave up 7 bases and V 6 bases, and 8 bases lay outside the gene matches. CDR3 length equals 12 residues. CDR3 in DNA: TGCAGCGTAAAGCCGAGACAGGGGACCCAGTACTTC. Amino acids: CSVKPRQGTQYF.